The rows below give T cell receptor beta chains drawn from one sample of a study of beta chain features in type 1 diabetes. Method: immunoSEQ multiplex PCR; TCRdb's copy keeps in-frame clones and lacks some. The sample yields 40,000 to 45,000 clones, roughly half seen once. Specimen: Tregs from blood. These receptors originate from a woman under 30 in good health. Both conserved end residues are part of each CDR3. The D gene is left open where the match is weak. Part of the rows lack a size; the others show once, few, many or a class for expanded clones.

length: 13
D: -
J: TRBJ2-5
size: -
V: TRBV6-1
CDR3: CASRGQTQETQYF
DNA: TGTGCCAGCAGAGGACAGACCCAAGAGACCCAGTACTTC

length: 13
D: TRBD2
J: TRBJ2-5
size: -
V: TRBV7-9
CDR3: CASRRLAEETQYF
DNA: TGTGCCAGCAGGCGACTAGCCGAAGAGACCCAGTACTTC

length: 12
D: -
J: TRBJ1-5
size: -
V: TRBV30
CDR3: CAWGQTNQPQHF
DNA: TGTGCCTGGGGACAGACAAATCAGCCCCAGCATTTT

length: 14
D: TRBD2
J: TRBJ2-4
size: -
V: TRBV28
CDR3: CASKEGLDPNIQYF
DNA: TGTGCCAGCAAAGAGGGACTAGACCCAAACATTCAGTACTTC

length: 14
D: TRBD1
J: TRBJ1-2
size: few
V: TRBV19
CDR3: CASSSGQGNYGYTF
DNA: TGTGCCAGTAGTTCGGGACAGGGGAACTATGGCTACACCTTC

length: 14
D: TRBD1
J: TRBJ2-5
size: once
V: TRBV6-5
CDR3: CASSKTGWGETQYF
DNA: TGTGCCAGCAGCAAGACAGGGTGGGGGGAGACCCAGTACTTC

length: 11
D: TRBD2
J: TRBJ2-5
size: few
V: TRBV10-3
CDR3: CAIGGGETQYF
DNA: TGTGCCATCGGGGGAGGGGAGACCCAGTACTTC

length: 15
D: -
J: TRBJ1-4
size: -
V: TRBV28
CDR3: CASHLRGSSNEKLFF
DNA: TGTGCCAGCCACCTTAGGGGCAGCTCTAATGAAAAACTGTTTTTT

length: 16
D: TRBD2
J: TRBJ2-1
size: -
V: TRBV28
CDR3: CASRTTSGGSYNEQFF
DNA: TGTGCCAGCAGAACTACTAGCGGGGGATCCTACAATGAGCAGTTCTTC

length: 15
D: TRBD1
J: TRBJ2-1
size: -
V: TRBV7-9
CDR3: CASSSGQGLDNEQFF
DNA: TGTGCCAGCAGCTCGGGACAGGGGTTAGACAATGAGCAGTTCTTC

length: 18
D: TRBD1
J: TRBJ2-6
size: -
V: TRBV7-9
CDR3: CASSYGSDRGRGANVLTF
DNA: TGTGCCAGCAGTTACGGGTCGGACAGGGGCCGTGGGGCCAACGTCCTGACTTTC

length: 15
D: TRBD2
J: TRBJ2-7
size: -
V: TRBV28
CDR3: CASSRRLAGVHEQYF
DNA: TGTGCCAGCAGTAGAAGACTAGCGGGAGTTCACGAGCAGTACTTC

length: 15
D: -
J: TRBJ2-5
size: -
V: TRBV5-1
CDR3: CASSFIPATRETQYF
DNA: TGCGCCAGCAGCTTTATCCCAGCGACCCGAGAGACCCAGTACTTC

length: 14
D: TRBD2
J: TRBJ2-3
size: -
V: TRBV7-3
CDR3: CASSPLAGGDTQYF
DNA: TGTGCCAGCAGCCCGTTGGCGGGGGGAGATACGCAGTATTTT

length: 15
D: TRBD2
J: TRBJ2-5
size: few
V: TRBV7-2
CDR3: CASSDSGLHQETQYF
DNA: TGTGCCAGCAGCGACTCGGGACTACACCAAGAGACCCAGTACTTC

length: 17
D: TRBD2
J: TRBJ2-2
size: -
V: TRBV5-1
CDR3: CASSPNLGLAGTGELFF
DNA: TGCGCCAGCAGCCCCAACCTCGGACTAGCGGGAACCGGGGAGCTGTTTTTT

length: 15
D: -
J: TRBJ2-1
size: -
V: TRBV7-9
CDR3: CASSLSPEKYNEQFF
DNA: TGTGCCAGCAGCTTATCGCCGGAGAAATACAATGAGCAGTTCTTC

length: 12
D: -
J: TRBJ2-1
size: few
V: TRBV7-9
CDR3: CASSSSEQEQFF
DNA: TGTGCCAGCAGCTCTTCAGAACAAGAGCAGTTCTTC

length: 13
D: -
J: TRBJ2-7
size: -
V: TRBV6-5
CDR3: CASSYQDKYEQYF
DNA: TGTGCCAGCAGTTACCAGGACAAATACGAGCAGTACTTC

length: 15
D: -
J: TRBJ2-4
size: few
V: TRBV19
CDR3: CASSALGEAKNIQYF
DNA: TGTGCCAGTAGTGCCCTAGGGGAAGCCAAAAACATTCAGTACTTC

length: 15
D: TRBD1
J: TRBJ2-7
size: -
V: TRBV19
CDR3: CASSSPGQGYYEQYF
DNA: TGTGCCAGTAGTTCACCGGGACAGGGTTATTACGAGCAGTACTTC

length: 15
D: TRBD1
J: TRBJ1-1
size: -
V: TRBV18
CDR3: CASSPWTGMNTEAFF
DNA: TGTGCCAGCTCACCCTGGACAGGGATGAACACTGAAGCCTTCTTT

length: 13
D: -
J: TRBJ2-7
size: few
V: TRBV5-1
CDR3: CASSAQASYEQYF
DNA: TGCGCCAGCAGCGCCCAGGCCTCCTACGAGCAGTACTTC

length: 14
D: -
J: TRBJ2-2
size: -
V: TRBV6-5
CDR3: CASSYWGLTGELFF
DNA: TGTGCCAGCAGTTATTGGGGCCTCACCGGGGAGCTGTTTTTT

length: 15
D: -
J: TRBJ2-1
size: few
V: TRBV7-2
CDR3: CASSQPRTSRYEQFF
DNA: TGTGCCAGCAGCCAACCCCGGACTTCTAGGTATGAGCAGTTCTTC

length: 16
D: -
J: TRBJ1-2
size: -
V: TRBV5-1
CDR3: CASKRGSASDNYGYTF
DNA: TGCGCCAGCAAGAGAGGATCGGCCAGTGACAACTATGGCTACACCTTC

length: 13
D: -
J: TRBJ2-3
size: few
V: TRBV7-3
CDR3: CASSPLTWDTQYF
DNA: TGTGCCAGCAGCCCCCTGACTTGGGATACGCAGTATTTT

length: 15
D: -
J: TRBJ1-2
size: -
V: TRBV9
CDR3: CASSATPDSHYGYTF
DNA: TGTGCCAGCAGCGCAACACCTGACAGCCACTATGGCTACACCTTC

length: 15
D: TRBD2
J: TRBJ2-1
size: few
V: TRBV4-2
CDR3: CASSPTSGTYNEQFF
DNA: TGTGCCAGCAGCCCGACTAGCGGGACGTACAATGAGCAGTTCTTC

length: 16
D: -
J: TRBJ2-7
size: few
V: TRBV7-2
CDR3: CASSFRGLSSSYEQYF
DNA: TGTGCCAGCAGCTTCCGGGGTCTCTCCAGCTCCTACGAGCAGTACTTC

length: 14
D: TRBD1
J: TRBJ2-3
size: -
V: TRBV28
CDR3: CATQKGASTDTQYF
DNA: TGTGCCACGCAAAAGGGGGCTAGCACAGATACGCAGTATTTT

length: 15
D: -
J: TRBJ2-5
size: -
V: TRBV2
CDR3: CASSGGRGFQETQYF
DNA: TGTGCCAGCAGTGGAGGCAGGGGCTTCCAAGAGACCCAGTACTTC

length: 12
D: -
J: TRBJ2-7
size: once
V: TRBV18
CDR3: CASSPDTYEQYF
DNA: TGTGCCAGCTCACCAGACACCTACGAGCAGTACTTC

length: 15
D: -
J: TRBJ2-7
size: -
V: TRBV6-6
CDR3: CASSYPSRGQLQQYF
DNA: TGTGCCAGCAGTTACCCGAGCCGGGGACAACTGCAGCAGTACTTC

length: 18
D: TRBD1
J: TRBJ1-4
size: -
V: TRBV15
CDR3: CATSITTGTGGSREKLFF
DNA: TGTGCCACCAGCATTACGACAGGGACAGGGGGTAGTCGGGAAAAACTGTTTTTT

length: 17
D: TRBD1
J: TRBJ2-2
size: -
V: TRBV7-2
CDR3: CASSLASRGQTTGELFF
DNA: TGTGCCAGCAGCTTAGCATCTCGGGGACAGACCACCGGGGAGCTGTTTTTT

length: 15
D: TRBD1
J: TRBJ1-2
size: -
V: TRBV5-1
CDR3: CASSYLGQLNYGYTF
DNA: TGCGCCAGCAGCTACTTGGGACAGCTTAACTATGGCTACACCTTC

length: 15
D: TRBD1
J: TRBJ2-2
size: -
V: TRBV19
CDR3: CASRRGQVNTGELFF
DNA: TGTGCCAGTAGGAGGGGACAGGTTAACACCGGGGAGCTGTTTTTT

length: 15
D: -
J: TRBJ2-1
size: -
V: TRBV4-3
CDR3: CASSQEGGSYNEQFF
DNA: TGCGCCAGCAGCCAAGAAGGCGGCTCCTACAATGAGCAGTTCTTC

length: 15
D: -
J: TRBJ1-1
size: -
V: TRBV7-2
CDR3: CASSFRQIPYPEAFF
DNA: TGTGCCAGCAGCTTCCGACAGATTCCCTACCCTGAAGCTTTCTTT

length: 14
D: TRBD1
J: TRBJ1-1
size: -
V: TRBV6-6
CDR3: CASNPITGGTEAFF
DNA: TGTGCCAGCAACCCTATCACAGGGGGCACTGAAGCTTTCTTT

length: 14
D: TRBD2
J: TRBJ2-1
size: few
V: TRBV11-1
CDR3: CASSNREVYNEQFF
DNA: TGTGCCAGCAGTAACCGGGAGGTCTACAATGAGCAGTTCTTC

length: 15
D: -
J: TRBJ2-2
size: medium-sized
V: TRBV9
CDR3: CASMGGYASTGELFF
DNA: TGTGCCAGCATGGGAGGCTATGCGTCCACCGGGGAGCTGTTTTTT

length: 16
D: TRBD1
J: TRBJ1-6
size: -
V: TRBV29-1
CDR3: CSVPRTGGETGSPLHF
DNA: TGCAGCGTCCCCCGGACAGGGGGGGAAACTGGATCACCCCTCCACTTT

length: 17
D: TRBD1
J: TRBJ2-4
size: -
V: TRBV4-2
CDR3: CASSQDLGQVKGLIQYF
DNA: TGTGCCAGCAGCCAAGATCTCGGACAGGTAAAGGGCCTCATTCAGTACTTC